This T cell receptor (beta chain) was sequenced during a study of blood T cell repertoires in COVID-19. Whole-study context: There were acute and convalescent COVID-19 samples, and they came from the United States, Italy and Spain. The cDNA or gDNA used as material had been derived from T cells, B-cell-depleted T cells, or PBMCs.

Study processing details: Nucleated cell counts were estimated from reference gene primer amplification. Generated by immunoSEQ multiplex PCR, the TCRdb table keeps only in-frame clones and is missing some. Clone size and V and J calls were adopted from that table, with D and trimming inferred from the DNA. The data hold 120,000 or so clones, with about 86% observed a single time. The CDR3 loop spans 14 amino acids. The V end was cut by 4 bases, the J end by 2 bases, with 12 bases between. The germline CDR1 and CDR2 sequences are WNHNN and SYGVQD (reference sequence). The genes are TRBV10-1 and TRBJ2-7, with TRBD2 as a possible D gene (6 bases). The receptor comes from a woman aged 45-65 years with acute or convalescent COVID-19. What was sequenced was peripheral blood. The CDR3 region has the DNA TGCGCCAGCAGTGGAACGGGGGTTCCCTACGAGCAGTACTTC. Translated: CASSGTGVPYEQYF.